The 18 T cell receptor beta chains listed next were all sequenced from one sample in a study of a mutant IDH1 vaccine in newly diagnosed glioma. Profiling relied on immunoSEQ multiplex PCR, and the TCRdb table lists in-frame clones only, not all of them. The table has about 54,000 clones, roughly 80% seen once. Time point noted: baseline, week 1 (first vaccination visit). The sample's treatment: pre-vaccination baseline after standard-of-care therapy. Here the sequenced sample was PBMCs, taken from a glioma patient treated with radiotherapy, temozolomide or both. These receptors were obtained from a man aged 18 to 29 with glioma.

The rearrangement joins TRBV5-1 to TRBJ1-2, with 8 positions matching TRBD1. There are 17 residues in the CDR3. The V gene end was trimmed by 4 bases and the J gene end by 4 bases; junction bases not matched to a gene: 15. Germline loops: CDR1 SGHRS, CDR2 YFSETQ. DNA of the CDR3: TGCGCCAGCAGCCTCTCAGGGGGCGAGATTAAATCCTATGGCTACACCTTC. It encodes CASSLSGGEIKSYGYTF.

This chain uses TRBV4-1 with TRBJ1-2, with 7 nucleotides matching TRBD1. Losses at the gene ends were 1 base for V and 6 bases for J; bases not matched to a gene: 8. The CDR3 has 15 residues. Per germline, CDR1 MGHRA and CDR2 YSYEKL. Here the CDR3 reads CASSQGPTGEDGYTF. CDR3 DNA: TGCGCCAGCAGCCAAGGTCCTACAGGGGAGGATGGCTACACCTTC.

The V call is TRBV18, the J call TRBJ1-4; D gene ambiguous. Between the trimmed V and J ends, which lost 2 bases and 8 bases, there was a span of 15 bases. CDR1 is KGHSH, CDR2 LQKENI, per germline. This CDR3 is built from 15 residues. CDR3 sequence: CASSPYGVNGEKLFF. The CDR3 DNA follows: TGTGCCAGCTCACCATACGGGGTGAACGGGGAAAAACTGTTTTTT.

This clone was picked up many times. Additional DNA sequences in this sample encode the identical CDR3. Written as DNA, the CDR3 is TGTGCCAGCAGTTACCTGGGGGGCACTGAAGCTTTCTTT. This sequence encodes CASSYLGGTEAFF. The chain links TRBV6-5 to TRBJ1-1, with a possible D match to TRBD1 (5 bases). The V gene lost 2 bases and the J gene lost 4 bases, with 8 bases spanning the gap. This CDR3 comprises 13 residues. Germline V gives CDR1 MNHEY, CDR2 SVGAGI.

CDR3 sequence: CASSPARGQGANQPQHF. The DNA for the CDR3 is TGTGCCAGCAGCCCCGCCCGGGGACAGGGGGCTAATCAGCCCCAGCATTTT. The gene calls are TRBV7-9 and TRBJ1-5; TRBD1 matches 12 bases. V dropped 5 bases and J dropped 4; count of bases not matched to a gene: 9. This CDR3 comprises 17 residues. Germline V gene lookup returns CDR1 SEHNR and CDR2 FQNEAQ (reference sequence).

The chain has TRBV10-3 and TRBJ1-5; no reliable D call. The CDR3 spans 19 residues. V lost 0 bases and J 1 base, leaving 19 bases between the germline ends. The germline gives CDR1 ENHRY, CDR2 SYGVKD. This chain's CDR3 is CAISESGLLTSPSNQPQHF. In DNA form, the CDR3 reads TGTGCCATCAGTGAGTCGGGTCTACTCACTAGCCCAAGCAATCAGCCCCAGCATTTT.

The rearrangement uses TRBV5-1 and TRBJ1-2; D is perhaps TRBD1 (5 bases). The germline gives CDR1 SGHRS, CDR2 YFSETQ. This CDR3 region has 14 residues. The ends were cut back, 0 bases at V and 8 bases at J, with 14 bases in the middle. This CDR3 is CASSLDRGQEGYTF. Written as DNA, the CDR3 is TGCGCCAGCAGCTTGGACCGGGGCCAAGAGGGCTACACCTTC.

V gene TRBV11-2 combines with J gene TRBJ1-1; unclear D gene. Germline V CDR1 and CDR2: SGHAT, FQNNGV. The CDR3 totals 15 residues. V was clipped by 3 bases and J by 2 bases, with 13 bases between them. The CDR3 here is CASSFWTEINTEAFF. The CDR3 coding sequence is TGTGCCAGCAGCTTCTGGACCGAAATAAACACTGAAGCTTTCTTT.

The chain carries TRBV5-1 and TRBJ1-2; D is uncertain. Germline assignment: CDR1 SGHRS and CDR2 YFSETQ. The CDR3 length is 13 residues. Between the trimmed V and J ends, which lost 5 bases and 3 bases, there was a span of 11 bases. CDR3 nucleotides: TGCGCCAGCAGTTCTCAGAGGGACTATGGCTACACCTTC. Translating it yields CASSSQRDYGYTF. Together with reference TRBV5-1 and TRBJ1-2, the CDR3 gives the full variable domain: KAGVTQTPRYLIKTRGQQVTLSCSPISGHRSVSWYQQTPGQGLQFLFEYFSETQRNKGNFPGRFSGRQFSNSRSEMNVSTLELGDSALYLCASSSQRDYGYTFGSGTRLTVV.

The chain carries TRBV11-2 and TRBJ1-3; 8 positions match TRBD1. The CDR3 is 15 amino acids. Germline values: CDR1 SGHAT, CDR2 FQNNGV. The trim removed 4 bases at V and 0 bases at J, leaving 2 bases unmatched. The CDR3 sequence: CASSSDRGSGNTIYF. Written as DNA, the CDR3 is TGTGCCAGCAGCTCAGACAGGGGCTCTGGAAACACCATATATTTT.

The chain couples TRBV5-1 to TRBJ2-2, with D tentatively TRBD1 (7 bases). Germline V gene lookup returns CDR1 SGHRS and CDR2 YFSETQ. The V end lost 2 bases, the J end lost 5 bases, and 13 bases lay between the germline ends. There are 15 residues in the CDR3. CDR3 DNA: TGCGCCAGCAGCTTCGGAGGGGGCGGGACCGGGGAGCTGTTTTTT. Translation: CASSFGGGGTGELFF.

This clone was found a few times. This rearrangement joins TRBV9 to TRBJ1-2; no clear D gene. Germline values: CDR1 SGDLS, CDR2 YYNGEE. V lost 0 bases to trimming and J lost 2 bases, with 11 bases between them. The CDR3 is 15 residues long. CDR3: CASSVGWVGNYGYTF. The CDR3 DNA reads TGTGCCAGCAGCGTAGGTTGGGTAGGGAACTATGGCTACACCTTC.

The CDR3 coding sequence is TGTGCCTGGAGTGTAACGGGAGAGAATTCACCCCTCCACTTT. It encodes CAWSVTGENSPLHF. The gene calls are TRBV30 and TRBJ1-6; D is unclear. V shed 0 bases and J shed 7 bases, with 10 bases lying between them. The CDR3 loop spans 14 amino acids. Germline CDR1 GTSNPN, CDR2 SVGIG (reference sequence).

The rearrangement links TRBV7-9 to TRBJ2-2; TRBD1 is a possible D gene (5 bases). Germline V lookup: CDR1 SEHNR, CDR2 FQNEAQ (reference sequence). V shed 3 bases and J shed 4 bases, with 9 bases lying between them. The CDR3 is made up of 14 amino acids. For the CDR3, the DNA is TGTGCCAGCAGCTTGGGGCTACGCACCGGGGAGCTGTTTTTT. This encodes CASSLGLRTGELFF.

This clone was counted once. The rearrangement links TRBV30 to TRBJ2-3; 11 bases align to TRBD1. CDR1 is GTSNPN, CDR2 SVGIG, per germline (reference sequence). The CDR3 is 14 residues long. With V trimmed by 5 bases and J by 3 bases, 4 bases remained unmatched. In nucleotides, the CDR3 is TGTGCCTGGGGGACAGGGGGGGATACAGATACGCAGTATTTT. Its translation: CAWGTGGDTDTQYF.

This clone was counted between two and nine times. The chain recombines TRBV18 with TRBJ1-5; D remains ambiguous. Germline assignment: CDR1 KGHSH and CDR2 LQKENI. This CDR3 comprises 14 residues. Between the trimmed V and J ends, which lost 0 bases and 4 bases, there was a span of 7 bases. CDR3 sequence reads: CASSPPGGNQPQHF. The CDR3 DNA is TGTGCCAGCTCACCACCCGGAGGGAATCAGCCCCAGCATTTT.

The chain couples TRBV21-1 to TRBJ2-7; the D call in the table, TRBD1, was not verified against the DNA. TRBV21-1 is termed a pseudogene. This CDR3 has 15 residues. The CDR3 DNA reads as TGTGCCAGCAGCAAGCAGACAGGGTTTATCGACGAGCAGTACTTC. Protein product: CASSKQTGFIDEQYF.

J is TRBJ1-5 and V is TRBV6-5; unclear D gene. Germline values: CDR1 MNHEY, CDR2 SVGAGI. The CDR3 has 14 residues. V was pared by 4 bases and J by 0 bases, with 7 bases between. CDR3 protein: CASSFDGSNQPQHF. The CDR3 DNA reads as TGTGCCAGCAGTTTTGACGGTAGCAATCAGCCCCAGCATTTT.